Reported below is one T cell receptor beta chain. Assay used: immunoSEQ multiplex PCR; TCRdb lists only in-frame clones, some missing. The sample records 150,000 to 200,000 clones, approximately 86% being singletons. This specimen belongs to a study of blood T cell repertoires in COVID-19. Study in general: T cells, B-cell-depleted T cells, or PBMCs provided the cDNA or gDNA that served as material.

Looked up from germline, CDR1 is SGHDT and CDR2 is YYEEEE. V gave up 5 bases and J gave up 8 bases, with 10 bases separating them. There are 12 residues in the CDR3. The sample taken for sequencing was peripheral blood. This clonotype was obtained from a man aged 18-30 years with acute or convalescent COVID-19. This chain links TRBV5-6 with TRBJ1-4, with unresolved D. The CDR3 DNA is TGTGCCAGCAGTTCCTACGAGGAAAAACTGTTTTTT. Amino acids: CASSSYEEKLFF.